What follows describes a single T cell receptor (beta chain). Here immunoSEQ multiplex PCR was the method, and the copy in TCRdb shows in-frame clones only, minus some. The repertoire holds some 50,000 clones, under 85% seen once, with 3.2% in the top ten. Germline CDR1 and CDR2: SGHAT and FQNNGV. V dropped 3 bases and J dropped 9; count of bases not matched to a gene: 7. The CDR3 contains 14 residues. The data derive from a study of radiotherapy plus CTLA-4 blockade in lung cancer. Across the study: Across the patients, objective responses occurred in approximately 19%, and disease control in approximately 30%.

This chain connects TRBV11-2 to TRBJ2-1; 8 nucleotides align to TRBD2. The sequenced sample was peripheral blood, obtained from a patient treated with radiotherapy plus ipilimumab. This TCR was sampled from a human donor with non-small cell lung cancer who had a partial response to radiotherapy plus ipilimumab. The CDR3 nucleotides read TGTGCCAGCAGCTTCTCCCGGGGGGGCGGTGAGCAGTTCTTC. Protein: CASSFSRGGGEQFF.